One and the same sample provided the 23 T cell receptor beta chains below, sequenced in a study of T cells in Graves' hyperthyroidism and ophthalmopathy. TCR beta CDR3 regions were amplified from RNA transcripts. First-round RT-PCR targeting the TCR CDR3 was performed with the HTBI primer set. TCRdb passed the multiplex PCR reads through MiXCR, listing each CDR3 protein once. The sample has some 800,000 distinct CDR3 sequences; 38% are singletons. Sequences were obtained from blood. Source of these receptors: a man between 18 and 35 years old with Graves' hyperthyroidism.

The chain couples TRBV13 to TRBJ2-5; 8 bases are a match to TRBD2. V was pared by 2 bases and J by 5 bases, with 4 bases of the junction left unmatched. From germline, CDR1 is PRHDT and CDR2 FYEKMQ (reference sequence). CDR3 size: 14 residues. The CDR3 sequence: CASSLFPGGETQYF. The CDR3 region has the DNA TGTGCCAGCAGCTTATTTCCGGGGGGGGAGACCCAGTACTTC.

Concerning this clonotype itself: Since a much larger clone is just one base distant, this may be a read error. V and J are TRBV29-1 and TRBJ2-5; 9 nucleotides align to TRBD1. CDR1 SQVTM and CDR2 ANQGSEA come from the germline V gene. This CDR3 is built from 14 residues. This CDR3 is CSGAGQGRGETRYF. The CDR3 coding sequence is TGCAGCGGGGCGGGACAGGGACGGGGAGAGACCCGGTACTTC. Full variable domain (remainder filled in from reference TRBV29-1 and TRBJ2-5): SAVISQKPSRDICQRGTSLTIQCQVDSQVTMMFWYRQQPGQSLTLIATANQGSEATYESGFVIDKFPISRPNLTFSTLTVSNMSPEDSSIYLCSGAGQGRGETRYFGPGTRLLVL.

This clonotype was found many times. The V and J genes are TRBV12-3 or TRBV12-4 and TRBJ1-5; 7 positions match TRBD1. The CDR3 contains 15 residues. With V trimmed by 6 bases and J by 2 bases, 7 bases remained unmatched. The DNA for the CDR3 is TGTGCCAGCAGGTCAGGGGGACGGGGCAATCAGCCCCAGCATTTT. Translated, it gives CASRSGGRGNQPQHF.

This chain uses TRBV5-6 with TRBJ1-1; a possible D gene is TRBD1 (5 bases). CDR1 SGHDT and CDR2 YYEEEE come from the germline V gene. This CDR3 is 15 amino acids long. V was trimmed by 0 bases and J by 2 bases, leaving 11 bases between them. The DNA for the CDR3 is TGTGCCAGCAGCTTGGAGGGGTTGGCAAACACTGAAGCTTTCTTT. Amino acid sequence: CASSLEGLANTEAFF.

About this clonotype: A much larger clonotype is one base distant, so this may be a read error. V and J are TRBV5-1 and TRBJ2-5, with TRBD1 identical over 9 bases. CDR3 length: 14 amino acids. Germline CDR1 reads SGHRS; CDR2 reads YFSETQ. In nucleotides, the CDR3 is TGCGCCAGCAGCCCGGGGACAGGGTTTGAGATCCAGTACTTC. Residues: CASSPGTGFEIQYF.

This chain uses TRBV24-1 with TRBJ2-1, with a possible D match to TRBD2 (5 bases). Germline CDR1 and CDR2: KGHDR and SFDVKD. V lost 4 bases and J 10 bases, leaving 10 bases between the germline ends. The CDR3 spans 12 residues. The CDR3 DNA follows: TGTGCCACCAGTGACCTCGAGCGGGAGCAGTTCTTC. It is translated as CATSDLEREQFF.

There are a few counts of this clonotype. This chain joins TRBV6-1 and TRBJ1-5; possibly TRBD1 for D (5 bases). In germline, CDR1 is MNHNS, CDR2 SASEGT. The CDR3 is 15 amino acids. V lost 5 bases to trimming and J lost 6 bases, with 17 bases between them. The CDR3, as DNA: TGTGCCAGCAGTCCCGCCGGGGCGCAGACTCAGCCCCAGCATTTT. Amino acid sequence: CASSPAGAQTQPQHF.

V usage is TRBV2 and J usage is TRBJ1-6; the match to TRBD1 covers 7 bases. Germline V CDR1 and CDR2: SNHLY, FYNNEI. Trimming removed 5 bases from V and 13 bases from J; junction bases left unmatched: 11. The CDR3 sequence is 14 residues long. CDR3 protein: CASSRQGQREPLHF. The CDR3 DNA follows: TGTGCCAGCAGTCGGCAGGGACAGCGGGAGCCCCTCCACTTT. The whole variable domain, filled in from reference TRBV2 and TRBJ1-6, reads EPEVTQTPSHQVTQMGQEVILRCVPISNHLYFYWYRQILGQKVEFLVSFYNNEISEKSEIFDDQFSVERPDGSNFTLKIRSTKLEDSAMYFCASSRQGQREPLHFGNGTRLTVT.

This clonotype was seen repeatedly, ten times or more. A junction boundary mismatches the germline segment, possibly from a read error. V is TRBV29-1 and J is TRBJ2-5; 12 bases match TRBD2. CDR1 is SQVTM and CDR2 is ANQGSEA in the germline V gene. The CDR3 is made up of 12 amino acids. CDR3 bases: TGCAGCGTGGAAACTAGCGGGGGGACCTGGTGGTTC. Amino acids: CSVETSGGTWWF.

In its sample, this clonotype was seen many times. The V and J genes are TRBV10-3 and TRBJ1-1, with D maybe TRBD1 (5 bases). The V gene's germline CDR1 is ENHRY and CDR2 SYGVKD. Trimming removed 3 bases from V and 2 bases from J, with 10 bases in between. The CDR3 totals 14 residues. The CDR3 DNA follows: TGTGCCATCAGTGACCGAGGGGACAACACTGAAGCTTTCTTT. It translates to CAISDRGDNTEAFF.

This clonotype was observed a handful of times. V usage is TRBV12-3 or TRBV12-4 and J usage is TRBJ1-1; weak D call: TRBD1 (6 bases). CDR3 length: 12 residues. V was pared by 6 bases and J by 7 bases, with 12 bases between. The CDR3 loop is CASSRTEIEAFF. CDR3 sequence (DNA): TGTGCCAGCAGCCGGACAGAGATTGAAGCTTTCTTT.

A remark on this clonotype: No conserved phenylalanine or tryptophan ends this CDR3, so it is likely a read error. V gene TRBV20-1 combines with J gene TRBJ2-7; 9 bases map to TRBD1. The germline V gene has CDR1 DFQATT and CDR2 SNEGSKA (reference sequence). The CDR3 contains 14 residues. Trimming cost V 5 bases and J 4 bases; bases outside gene matches: 9. The DNA for the CDR3 is TGCAGTGCTCCCGTTGGGACAGGGAAATACGAGCAGTACCTC. Residues: CSAPVGTGKYEQYL.

This clonotype came up many times. The V call is TRBV5-1, the J call TRBJ1-1, with 8 bases lining up with TRBD1. The CDR3 is made up of 15 amino acids. CDR1 and CDR2 (germline): SGHRS, YFSETQ. After removal of 0 bases from V and 2 bases from J, the junction contained 3 bases not matched to a gene. CDR3 region: CASSLEAGGNTEAFF. CDR3 DNA: TGCGCCAGCAGCTTGGAGGCAGGGGGCAACACTGAAGCTTTCTTT.

This clonotype occurred many times. The V call is TRBV10-3, the J call TRBJ2-5, with D hard to call. Trimming stripped 8 bases from V and 1 base from J, with 8 bases between. CDR1 is ENHRY, CDR2 SYGVKD, per germline. The CDR3 consists of 12 residues. The CDR3 reads CAIGAPQETQYF. CDR3 DNA: TGTGCCATCGGCGCACCCCAAGAGACCCAGTACTTC.

The chain joins TRBV2 to TRBJ1-5, with a possible D match to TRBD1 (6 bases). The CDR3 loop spans 15 amino acids. Between the trimmed V and J ends, which lost 6 bases and 4 bases, there was a span of 16 bases. Germline-derived CDR1 and CDR2 are SNHLY and FYNNEI. This chain's CDR3 is CASSPPGQTNQPQHF. DNA of the CDR3: TGTGCCAGCAGCCCACCGGGACAAACTAATCAGCCCCAGCATTTT.

This clonotype occurred many times. The chain recombines TRBV20-1 with TRBJ2-7, with D uncertain. The V end lost 0 bases, the J end lost 0 bases, and 9 bases lay between the germline ends. The CDR3 runs 14 residues. The V gene's germline CDR1 is DFQATT and CDR2 SNEGSKA (reference sequence). CDR3 in DNA: TGCAGTGCTAGAGATCTGAGAAGCTCCTACGAGCAGTACTTC. Protein: CSARDLRSSYEQYF.

This clonotype was counted only a few times. The chain recombines TRBV5-1 with TRBJ1-2; 9 bases line up with TRBD1. The CDR3 has 17 residues. Trimming took 4 bases from V and 2 from J; bases not matched to a gene: 12. Germline CDR1 and CDR2: SGHRS and YFSETQ. CDR3 region: CASSPRTGTGTNYGYTF. The CDR3 nucleotides are TGCGCCAGCAGCCCTCGCACCGGGACAGGGACCAACTATGGCTACACCTTC.

This rearrangement joins TRBV20-1 to TRBJ1-4, with D perhaps matching TRBD1 (6 bases). This CDR3 is 17 amino acids long. V lost 2 bases to trimming and J lost 0 bases, with 16 bases between them. Germline CDR1 DFQATT, CDR2 SNEGSKA (reference sequence). The CDR3 DNA follows: TGCAGTGCTAGACCGGGGGGCGCCGTTGCAACTAATGAAAAACTGTTTTTT. It is translated as CSARPGGAVATNEKLFF.

This chain uses TRBV20-1 with TRBJ1-1, with D perhaps TRBD1 (6 bases). There are 14 residues in the CDR3. Germline V CDR1 and CDR2: DFQATT, SNEGSKA (reference sequence). Between the trimmed V and J ends, which lost 3 bases and 0 bases, there was a span of 11 bases. The CDR3 sequence is CSASRGAMNTEAFF. In DNA form, the CDR3 reads TGCAGTGCTAGCCGGGGGGCCATGAACACTGAAGCTTTCTTT.

At least ten counts were recorded for this clonotype. The V call is TRBV29-1, the J call TRBJ2-6, with D perhaps assigned TRBD1 or TRBD2 (5 bases each). Germline CDR1 is SQVTM and CDR2 is ANQGSEA. This CDR3 has 15 residues. The ends were cut back, 5 bases at V and 4 bases at J, with 15 bases in the middle. The CDR3 DNA follows: TGCAGCGTTAAGCTAGCAGGGCCCGGGGCCAACGTCCTGACTTTC. Its translation is CSVKLAGPGANVLTF. Full variable domain (remainder filled in from reference TRBV29-1 and TRBJ2-6): SAVISQKPSRDICQRGTSLTIQCQVDSQVTMMFWYRQQPGQSLTLIATANQGSEATYESGFVIDKFPISRPNLTFSTLTVSNMSPEDSSIYLCSVKLAGPGANVLTFGAGSRLTVL.

This clonotype has only a few counts. The rearrangement uses TRBV4-1 and TRBJ1-1, with TRBD1 as a possible D gene (6 bases). The CDR3 loop spans 14 amino acids. Germline V gene data show CDR1 as MGHRA and CDR2 as YSYEKL. Trimming left V 0 bases short and J 5 bases short, with 10 bases between. CDR3 sequence (DNA): TGCGCCAGCAGCCAAGAGGGCAGGGGAACTGAAGCTTTCTTT. Its translation is CASSQEGRGTEAFF.

This clonotype was recorded at least ten times. The V and J genes are TRBV7-2 and TRBJ2-7; TRBD1 matches at 7 bases. CDR1 and CDR2 from the germline V gene are SGHTA and FQGNSA. V was clipped by 5 bases and J by 3 bases; unmatched bases: 10. The CDR3 loop spans 15 amino acids. Here the CDR3 DNA reads TGTGCCAGCAGCGTCGCTGGGACAGCGAACTACGAGCAGTACTTC. It codes for CASSVAGTANYEQYF.

V is TRBV7-2 and J is TRBJ2-7; 8 bases map to TRBD2. The trim removed 1 base at V and 2 bases at J, leaving 4 bases unmatched. Germline CDR1 reads SGHTA; CDR2 reads FQGNSA. The length of the CDR3 is 15 residues. Here the CDR3 reads CASSLDAGGAYEQYF. In DNA form, the CDR3 reads TGTGCCAGCAGCTTAGATGCGGGAGGCGCCTACGAGCAGTACTTC. The full variable domain, with the rest looked up from reference TRBV7-2 and TRBJ2-7, is GAGVSQSPSNKVTEKGKDVELRCDPISGHTALYWYRQSLGQGLEFLIYFQGNSAPDKSGLPSDRFSAERTGGSVSTLTIQRTQQEDSAVYLCASSLDAGGAYEQYFGPGTRLTVT.